This T cell receptor (beta chain) was sequenced in a study of cytomegalovirus exposure and HLA in healthy donors. Points from the study as a whole: Specificity for CMV antigens was confirmed in vitro for three of the CMV-associated chains. Associated with cytomegalovirus, according to the listing, were around 160 TCR beta chains.

Trimming shortened V by 5 bases and J by 1 base, and 8 bases separated the two germline ends. This CDR3 region has 14 residues. From germline, CDR1 is SEHNR and CDR2 FQNEAQ (reference sequence). On this clone itself: Its cognate antigen is unknown.

Clones were sequenced by immunoSEQ multiplex PCR, and TCRdb holds only the in-frame ones, with some missing. Seen here are 110,000 or so clones, approximately 89% observed once, and the top ten hold more than 1.5%. Sequencing used PBMCs. V is TRBV7-9 and J is TRBJ1-4; D remains unclear. This clonotype was sampled from a man younger than 35 in good health and CMV-seronegative. The CDR3 nucleotides read TGTGCCAGCAGCCCGGGTCGAACTAATGAAAAACTGTTTTTT. It translates to CASSPGRTNEKLFF.